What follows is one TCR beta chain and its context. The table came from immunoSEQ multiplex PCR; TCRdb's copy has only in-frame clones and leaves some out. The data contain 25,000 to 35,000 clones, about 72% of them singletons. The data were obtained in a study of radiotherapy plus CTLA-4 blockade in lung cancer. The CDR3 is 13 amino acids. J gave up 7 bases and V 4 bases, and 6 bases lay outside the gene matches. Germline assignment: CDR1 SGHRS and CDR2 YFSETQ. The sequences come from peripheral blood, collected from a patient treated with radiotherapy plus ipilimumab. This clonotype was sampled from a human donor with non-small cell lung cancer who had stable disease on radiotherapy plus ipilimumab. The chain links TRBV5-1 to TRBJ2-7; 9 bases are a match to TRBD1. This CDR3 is CASSRGQGEEQYF. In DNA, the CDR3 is TGCGCCAGCAGCCGGGGACAGGGTGAGGAGCAGTACTTC.